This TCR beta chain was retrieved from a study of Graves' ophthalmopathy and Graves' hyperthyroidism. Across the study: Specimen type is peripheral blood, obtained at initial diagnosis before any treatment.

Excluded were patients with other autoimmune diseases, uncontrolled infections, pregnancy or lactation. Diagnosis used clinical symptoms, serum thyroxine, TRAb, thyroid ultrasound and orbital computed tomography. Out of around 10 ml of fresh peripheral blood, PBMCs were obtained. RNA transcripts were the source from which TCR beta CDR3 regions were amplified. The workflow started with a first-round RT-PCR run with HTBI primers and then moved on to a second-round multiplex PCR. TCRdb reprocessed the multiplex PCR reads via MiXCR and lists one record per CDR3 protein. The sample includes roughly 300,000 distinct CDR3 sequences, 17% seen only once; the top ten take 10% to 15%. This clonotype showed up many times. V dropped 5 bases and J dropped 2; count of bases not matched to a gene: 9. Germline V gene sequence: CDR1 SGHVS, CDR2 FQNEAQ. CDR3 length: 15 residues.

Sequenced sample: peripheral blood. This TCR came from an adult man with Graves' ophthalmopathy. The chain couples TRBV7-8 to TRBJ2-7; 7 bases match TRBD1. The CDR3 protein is CASSANWDSPYEQYF. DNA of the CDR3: TGTGCCAGCAGCGCGAACTGGGACAGTCCCTACGAGCAGTACTTC.